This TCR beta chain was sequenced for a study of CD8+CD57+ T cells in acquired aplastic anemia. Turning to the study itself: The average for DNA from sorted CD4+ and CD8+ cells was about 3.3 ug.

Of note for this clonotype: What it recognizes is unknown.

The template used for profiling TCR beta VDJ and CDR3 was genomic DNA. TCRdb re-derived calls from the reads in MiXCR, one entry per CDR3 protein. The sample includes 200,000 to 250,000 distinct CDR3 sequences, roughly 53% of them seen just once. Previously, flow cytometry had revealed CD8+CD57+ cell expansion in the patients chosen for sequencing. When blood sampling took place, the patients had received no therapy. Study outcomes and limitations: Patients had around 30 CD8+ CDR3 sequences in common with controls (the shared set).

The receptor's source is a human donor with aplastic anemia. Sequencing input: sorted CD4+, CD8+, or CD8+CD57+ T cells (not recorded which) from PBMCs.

CDR3 amino acids: CASSLVVAGVGRELFF. The DNA of the CDR3 is TGTGCCAGCAGCTTAGTTGTAGCGGGAGTCGGGCGGGAGCTGTTTTTT. The rearrangement uses TRBV7-2 and TRBJ2-2, with 9 nucleotides matching TRBD2. Germline assignment: CDR1 SGHTA and CDR2 FQGNSA. This CDR3 has 16 amino acids. V lost 1 base to trimming and J lost 9 bases; unmatched junction nucleotides: 9.